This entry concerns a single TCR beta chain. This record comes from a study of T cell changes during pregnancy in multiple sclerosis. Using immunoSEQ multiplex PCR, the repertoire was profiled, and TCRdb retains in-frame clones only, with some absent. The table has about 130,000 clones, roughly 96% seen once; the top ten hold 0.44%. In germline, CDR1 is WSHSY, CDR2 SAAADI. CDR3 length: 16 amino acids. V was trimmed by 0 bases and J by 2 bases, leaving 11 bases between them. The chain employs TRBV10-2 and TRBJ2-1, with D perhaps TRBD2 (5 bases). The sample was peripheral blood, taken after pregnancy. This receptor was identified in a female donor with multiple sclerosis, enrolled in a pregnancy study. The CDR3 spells CASSESTTRTYNEQFF. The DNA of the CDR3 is TGCGCCAGCAGTGAGTCGACTACCCGAACCTACAATGAGCAGTTCTTC.